The subject of this entry is one T cell receptor (beta chain). Its target is not known. TCRdb keeps only in-frame clones here, not all; method: immunoSEQ multiplex PCR. The sample has about 56,000 clones, approximately 71% seen once. This sample is part of a study of a mutant IDH1 vaccine in newly diagnosed glioma. Overall study context: In some groups vaccination began 4-6 weeks post-radiotherapy; others received it with temozolomide. The week-35 safety follow-up was V12, and the week-47 study end was V13. Study-level findings and limits: Vaccination elicited immune responses in roughly 93% of patients.

Sample time point: week 47, end of study. All doses held 300 ug of mutant IDH1 20-mer peptide, with topical imiquimod. The study gave patients eight vaccinations in weeks 1, 3, 5, 7, 11, 15, 19, 23. CDR3 length: 14 residues. V gave up 3 bases and J gave up 3 bases, with 12 bases separating them. CDR1 MNHEY and CDR2 SMNVEV come from the germline V gene (reference sequence). The chain is built from TRBV27 and TRBJ2-7; TRBD1 might be the D (6 bases). The receptor's source is a man aged 45 to 65 with glioma. The sequencing here drew on PBMCs, taken from a glioma patient whose treatment included an IDH1 peptide vaccine. The CDR3 loop reads CASSFRGERYEQYF. The CDR3, as DNA: TGTGCCAGCAGTTTCAGGGGTGAGCGCTACGAGCAGTACTTC.